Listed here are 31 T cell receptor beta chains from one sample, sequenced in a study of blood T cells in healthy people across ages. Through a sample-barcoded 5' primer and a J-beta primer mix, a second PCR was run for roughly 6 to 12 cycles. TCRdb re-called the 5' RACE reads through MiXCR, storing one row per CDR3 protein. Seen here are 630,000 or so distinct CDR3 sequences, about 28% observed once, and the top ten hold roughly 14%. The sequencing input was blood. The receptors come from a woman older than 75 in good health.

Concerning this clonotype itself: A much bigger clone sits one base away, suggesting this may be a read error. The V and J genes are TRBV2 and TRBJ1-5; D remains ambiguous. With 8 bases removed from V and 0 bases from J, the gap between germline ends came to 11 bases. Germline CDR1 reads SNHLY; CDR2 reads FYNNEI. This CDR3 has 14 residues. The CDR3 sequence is CASRHRLSNQPQHF. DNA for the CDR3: TGTGCCAGCCGGCACAGACTTAGCAATCAGCCCCAGCATTTT. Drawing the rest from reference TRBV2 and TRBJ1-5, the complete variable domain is EPEVTQTPSHQVTQMGQEVILRCVPISNHLYFYWYRQILGQKVEFLVSFYNNEISEKSEIFDDQFSVERPDGSNFTLKIRSTKLEDSAMYFCASRHRLSNQPQHFGDGTRLSIL.

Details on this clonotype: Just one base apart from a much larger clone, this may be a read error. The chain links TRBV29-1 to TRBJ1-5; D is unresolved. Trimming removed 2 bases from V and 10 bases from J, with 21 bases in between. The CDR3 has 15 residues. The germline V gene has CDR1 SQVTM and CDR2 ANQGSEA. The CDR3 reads CSVETSAVPGSPQHF. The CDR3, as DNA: TGCAGCGTTGAAACGTCGGCAGTCCCCGGGTCTCCCCAGCATTTT.

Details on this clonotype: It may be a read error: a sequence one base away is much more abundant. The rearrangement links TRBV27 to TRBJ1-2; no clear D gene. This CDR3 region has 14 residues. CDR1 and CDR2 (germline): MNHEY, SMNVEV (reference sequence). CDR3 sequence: CASKDPGSAYGYIF. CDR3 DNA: TGTGCCAGCAAAGACCCTGGTTCGGCGTATGGCTACATCTTC.

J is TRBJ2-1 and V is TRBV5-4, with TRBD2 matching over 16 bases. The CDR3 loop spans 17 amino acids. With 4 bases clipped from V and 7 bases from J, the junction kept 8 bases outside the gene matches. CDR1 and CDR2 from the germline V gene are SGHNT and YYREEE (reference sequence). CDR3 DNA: TGTGCCAGCAGCCGGGGACTAGCGGGGGGGCCAGAGAATGAGCAGTTCTTC. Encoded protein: CASSRGLAGGPENEQFF.

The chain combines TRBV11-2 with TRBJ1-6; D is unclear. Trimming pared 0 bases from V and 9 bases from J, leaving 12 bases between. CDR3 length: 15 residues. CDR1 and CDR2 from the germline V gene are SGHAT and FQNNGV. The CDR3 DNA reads TGTGCCAGCAGCTTAGATCATCATGGTAGTTCACCCCTCCACTTT. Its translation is CASSLDHHGSSPLHF.

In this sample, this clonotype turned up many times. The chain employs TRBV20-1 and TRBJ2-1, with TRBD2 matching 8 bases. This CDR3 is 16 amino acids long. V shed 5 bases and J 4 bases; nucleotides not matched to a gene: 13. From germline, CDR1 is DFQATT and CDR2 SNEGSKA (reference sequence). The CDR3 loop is CSAPGGDGGVYNEQFF. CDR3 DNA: TGCAGTGCTCCCGGGGGGGACGGGGGGGTATACAATGAGCAGTTCTTC.

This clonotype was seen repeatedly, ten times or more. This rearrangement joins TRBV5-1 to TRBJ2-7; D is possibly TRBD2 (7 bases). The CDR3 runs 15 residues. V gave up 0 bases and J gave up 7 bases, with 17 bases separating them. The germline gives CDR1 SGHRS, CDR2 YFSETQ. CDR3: CASSLEGGAASEQYF. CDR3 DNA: TGCGCCAGCAGCTTGGAAGGGGGGGCAGCTTCGGAGCAGTACTTC. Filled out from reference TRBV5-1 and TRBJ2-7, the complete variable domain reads KAGVTQTPRYLIKTRGQQVTLSCSPISGHRSVSWYQQTPGQGLQFLFEYFSETQRNKGNFPGRFSGRQFSNSRSEMNVSTLELGDSALYLCASSLEGGAASEQYFGPGTRLTVT.

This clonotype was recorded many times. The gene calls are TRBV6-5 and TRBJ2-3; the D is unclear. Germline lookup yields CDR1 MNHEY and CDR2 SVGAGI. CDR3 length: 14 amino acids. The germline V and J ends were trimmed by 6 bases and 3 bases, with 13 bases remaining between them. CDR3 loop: CASSLRKLTDTQYF. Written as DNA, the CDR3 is TGTGCCAGCAGCCTTCGAAAATTGACAGATACGCAGTATTTT.

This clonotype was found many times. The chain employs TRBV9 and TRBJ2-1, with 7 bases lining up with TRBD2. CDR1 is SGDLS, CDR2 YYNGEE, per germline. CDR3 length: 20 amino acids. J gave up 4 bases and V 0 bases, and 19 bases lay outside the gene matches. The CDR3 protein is CASSVGVFRSGRGWYNEQFF. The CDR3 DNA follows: TGTGCCAGCAGCGTAGGAGTCTTTCGGTCGGGGCGGGGGTGGTACAATGAGCAGTTCTTC.

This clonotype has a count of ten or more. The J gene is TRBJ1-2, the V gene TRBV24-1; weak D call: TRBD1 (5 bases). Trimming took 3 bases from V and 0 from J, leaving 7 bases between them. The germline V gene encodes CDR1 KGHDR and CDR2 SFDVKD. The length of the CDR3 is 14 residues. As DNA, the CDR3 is TGTGCCACCAGTGATAGGGGCACTAACTATGGCTACACCTTC. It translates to CATSDRGTNYGYTF.

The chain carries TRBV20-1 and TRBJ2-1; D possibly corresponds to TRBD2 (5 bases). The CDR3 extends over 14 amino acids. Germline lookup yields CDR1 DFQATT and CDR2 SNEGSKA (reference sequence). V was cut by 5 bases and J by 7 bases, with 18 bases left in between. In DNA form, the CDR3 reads TGCAGTGCTTGTGACACGGGGTTGGGGAATGAGCAGTTCTTC. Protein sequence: CSACDTGLGNEQFF.

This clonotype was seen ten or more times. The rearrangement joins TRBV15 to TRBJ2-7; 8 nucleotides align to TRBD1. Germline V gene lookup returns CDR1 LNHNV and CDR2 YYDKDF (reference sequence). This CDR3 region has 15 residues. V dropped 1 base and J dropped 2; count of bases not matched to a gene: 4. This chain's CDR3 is CATSRAKQGAYEQYF. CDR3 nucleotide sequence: TGTGCCACCAGCAGAGCGAAACAGGGGGCCTACGAGCAGTACTTC.

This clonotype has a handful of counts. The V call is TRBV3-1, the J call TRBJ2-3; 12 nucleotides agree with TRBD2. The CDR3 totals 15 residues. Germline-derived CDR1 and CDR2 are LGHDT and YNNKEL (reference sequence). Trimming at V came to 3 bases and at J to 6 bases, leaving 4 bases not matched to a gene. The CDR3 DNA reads TGTGCCAGCAGCCACCTAGCGGGGGGGCCTGATACGCAGTATTTT. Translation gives CASSHLAGGPDTQYF.

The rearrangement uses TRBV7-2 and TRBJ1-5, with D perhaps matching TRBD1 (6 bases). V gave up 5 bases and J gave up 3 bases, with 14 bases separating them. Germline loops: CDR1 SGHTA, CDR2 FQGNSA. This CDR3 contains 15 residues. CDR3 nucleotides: TGTGCCAGCAGCGGGGGGCGAGGAATCAATCAGCCCCAGCATTTT. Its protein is CASSGGRGINQPQHF.

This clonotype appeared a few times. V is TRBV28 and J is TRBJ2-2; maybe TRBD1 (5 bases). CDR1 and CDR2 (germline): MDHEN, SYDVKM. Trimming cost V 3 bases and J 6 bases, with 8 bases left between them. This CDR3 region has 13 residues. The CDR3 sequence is CASSFSGPGELFF. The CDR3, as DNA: TGTGCCAGCAGTTTCTCAGGGCCCGGGGAGCTGTTTTTT.

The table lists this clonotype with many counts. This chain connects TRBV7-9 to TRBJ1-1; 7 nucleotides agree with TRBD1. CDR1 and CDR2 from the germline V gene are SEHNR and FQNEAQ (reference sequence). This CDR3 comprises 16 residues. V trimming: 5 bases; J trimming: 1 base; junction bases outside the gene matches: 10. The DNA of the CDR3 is TGTGCCAGCAGCCCGGGACAGCAGACTTGGAACACTGAAGCTTTCTTT. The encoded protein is CASSPGQQTWNTEAFF.

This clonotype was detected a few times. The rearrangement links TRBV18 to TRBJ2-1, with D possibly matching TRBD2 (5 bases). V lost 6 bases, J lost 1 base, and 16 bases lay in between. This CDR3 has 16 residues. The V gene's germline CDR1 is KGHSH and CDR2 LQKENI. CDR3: CASSRDRDTSYNEQFF. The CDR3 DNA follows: TGTGCCAGCTCGCGTGACCGGGATACGTCCTACAATGAGCAGTTCTTC.

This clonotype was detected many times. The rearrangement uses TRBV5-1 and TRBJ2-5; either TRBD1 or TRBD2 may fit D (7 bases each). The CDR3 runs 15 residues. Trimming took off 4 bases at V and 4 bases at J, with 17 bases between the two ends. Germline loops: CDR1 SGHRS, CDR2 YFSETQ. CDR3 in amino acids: CASSQTTGRVETQYF. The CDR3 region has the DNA TGCGCCAGCAGCCAAACGACAGGGAGGGTAGAGACCCAGTACTTC. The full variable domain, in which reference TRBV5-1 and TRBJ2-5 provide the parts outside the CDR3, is KAGVTQTPRYLIKTRGQQVTLSCSPISGHRSVSWYQQTPGQGLQFLFEYFSETQRNKGNFPGRFSGRQFSNSRSEMNVSTLELGDSALYLCASSQTTGRVETQYFGPGTRLLVL.

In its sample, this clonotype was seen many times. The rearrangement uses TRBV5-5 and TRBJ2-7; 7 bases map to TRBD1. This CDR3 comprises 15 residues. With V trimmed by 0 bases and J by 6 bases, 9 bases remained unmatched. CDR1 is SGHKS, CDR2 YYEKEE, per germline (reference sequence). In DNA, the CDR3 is TGTGCCAGCAGCTTGGCAGGGGGAAGCAACAGCGAGCAGTACTTC. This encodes CASSLAGGSNSEQYF.

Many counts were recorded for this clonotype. The CDR3 spells CASSTRDGRGYTF. The CDR3 bases are TGTGCCAGCAGCACCCGGGACGGTAGAGGCTACACCTTC. The chain couples TRBV3-1 to TRBJ1-2, with D possibly TRBD1 on 5 matching bases. With 5 bases removed from V and 8 bases from J, the gap between germline ends came to 15 bases. The germline gives CDR1 LGHDT, CDR2 YNNKEL (reference sequence). CDR3 length equals 13 residues.

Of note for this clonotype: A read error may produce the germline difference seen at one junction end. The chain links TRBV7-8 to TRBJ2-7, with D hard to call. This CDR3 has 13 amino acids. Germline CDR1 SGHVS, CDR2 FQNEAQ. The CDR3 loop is CAGSFLATYEQYF. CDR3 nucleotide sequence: TGTGCCGGCAGCTTCCTCGCCACCTACGAGCAGTACTTC.

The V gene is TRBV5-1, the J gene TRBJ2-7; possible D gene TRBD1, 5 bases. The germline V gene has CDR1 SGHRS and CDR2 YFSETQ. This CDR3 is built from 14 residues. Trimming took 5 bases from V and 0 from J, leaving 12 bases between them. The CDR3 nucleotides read TGCGCCAGCAGAGGGCTTGGGGCCTCCTACGAGCAGTACGTC. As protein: CASRGLGASYEQYV.

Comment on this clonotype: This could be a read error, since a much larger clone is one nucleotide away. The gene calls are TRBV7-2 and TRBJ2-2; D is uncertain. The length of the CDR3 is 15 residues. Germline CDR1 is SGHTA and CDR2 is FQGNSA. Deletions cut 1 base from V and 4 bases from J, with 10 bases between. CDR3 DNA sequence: TGTGCCAGCAGCTTAGGTGCAGCGAGCACCGGGGAGCTGTTTTTT. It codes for CASSLGAASTGELFF.

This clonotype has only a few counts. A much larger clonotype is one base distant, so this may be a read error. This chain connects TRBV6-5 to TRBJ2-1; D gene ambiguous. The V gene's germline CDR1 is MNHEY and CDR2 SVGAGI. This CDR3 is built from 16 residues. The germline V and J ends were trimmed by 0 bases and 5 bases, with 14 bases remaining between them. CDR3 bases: TGTGCCAGCAGTTACTCCCGCGGTGCAGGTAACAATGAGCAGTTCTTC. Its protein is CASSYSRGAGNNEQFF.

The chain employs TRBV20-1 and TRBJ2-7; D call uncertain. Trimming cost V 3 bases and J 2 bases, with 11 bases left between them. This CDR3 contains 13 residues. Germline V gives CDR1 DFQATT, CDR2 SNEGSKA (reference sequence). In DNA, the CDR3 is TGCAGTGCTAGTGATAGTCAAACCTACGAGCAGTACTTC. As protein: CSASDSQTYEQYF.

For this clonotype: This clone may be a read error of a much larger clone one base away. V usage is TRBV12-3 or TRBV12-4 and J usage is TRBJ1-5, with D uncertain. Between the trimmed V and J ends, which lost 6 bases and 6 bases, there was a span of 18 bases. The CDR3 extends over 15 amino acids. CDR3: CASSFTSGGSQPQHF. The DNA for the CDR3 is TGTGCCAGCAGCTTCACATCGGGTGGCAGTCAGCCCCAGCATTTT.

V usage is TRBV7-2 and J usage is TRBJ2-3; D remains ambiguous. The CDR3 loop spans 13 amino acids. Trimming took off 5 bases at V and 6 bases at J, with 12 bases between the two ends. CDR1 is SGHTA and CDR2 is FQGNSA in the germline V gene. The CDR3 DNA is TGTGCCAGCAGCCCCCAACGTCCCGATACGCAGTATTTT. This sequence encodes CASSPQRPDTQYF. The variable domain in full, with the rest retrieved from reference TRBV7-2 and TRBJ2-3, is GAGVSQSPSNKVTEKGKDVELRCDPISGHTALYWYRQSLGQGLEFLIYFQGNSAPDKSGLPSDRFSAERTGGSVSTLTIQRTQQEDSAVYLCASSPQRPDTQYFGPGTRLTVL.

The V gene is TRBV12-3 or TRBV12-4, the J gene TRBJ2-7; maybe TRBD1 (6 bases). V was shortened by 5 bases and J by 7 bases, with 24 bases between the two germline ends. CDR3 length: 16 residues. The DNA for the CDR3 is TGTGCCAGCAGTCCACAGGGCCGAAACCTCTACAATGAGCAGTACTTC. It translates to CASSPQGRNLYNEQYF.

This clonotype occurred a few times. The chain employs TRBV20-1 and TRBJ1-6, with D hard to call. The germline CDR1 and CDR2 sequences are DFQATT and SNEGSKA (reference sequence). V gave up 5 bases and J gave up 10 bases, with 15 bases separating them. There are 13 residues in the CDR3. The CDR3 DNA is TGCAGTGCTCCCGGCCGTGGAGGCTCACCCCTCCACTTT. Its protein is CSAPGRGGSPLHF.

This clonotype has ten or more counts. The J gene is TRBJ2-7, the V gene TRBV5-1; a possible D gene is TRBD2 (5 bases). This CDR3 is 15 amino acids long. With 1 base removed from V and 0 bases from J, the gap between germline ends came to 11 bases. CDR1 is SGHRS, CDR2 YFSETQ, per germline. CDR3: CASSLNWGASYEQYF. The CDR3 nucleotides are TGCGCCAGCAGCTTGAATTGGGGAGCCTCCTACGAGCAGTACTTC.

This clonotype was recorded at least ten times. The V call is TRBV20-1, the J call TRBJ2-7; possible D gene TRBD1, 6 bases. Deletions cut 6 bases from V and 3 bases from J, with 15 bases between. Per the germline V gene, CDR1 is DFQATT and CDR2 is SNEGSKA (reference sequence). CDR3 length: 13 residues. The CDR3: CSATGQSGYEQYF. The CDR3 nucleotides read TGCAGTGCAACTGGACAGAGCGGCTACGAGCAGTACTTC.